The 20 T cell receptor beta chains below come from one sample, sequenced in a study of blood T cell repertoires in COVID-19. This table comes from immunoSEQ multiplex PCR, and its TCRdb copy is limited to in-frame clones, with some not included. The repertoire holds approximately 150,000 clones, with about 81% as singletons. Sequencing used PBMCs or T cells enriched from blood (not recorded which). The receptors were gathered from a man between 35 and 55 years old with acute COVID-19.

This chain uses TRBV2 with TRBJ2-5, with 7 bases lining up with TRBD2. The CDR3 consists of 14 residues. Germline CDR1 and CDR2: SNHLY and FYNNEI. The V segment lost 6 bases and the J segment 4 bases; nucleotides outside the gene matches: 8. The CDR3 region has the DNA TGTGCCAGCAGCTGGGGAGGGGAGGGAGAGACCCAGTACTTC. Its translation: CASSWGGEGETQYF.

The rearrangement links TRBV9 to TRBJ1-3; D remains unclear. From germline, CDR1 is SGDLS and CDR2 YYNGEE. Trimming took 7 bases from V and 4 from J, leaving 9 bases between them. This CDR3 has 12 residues. As DNA, the CDR3 is TGTGCCAGCCGTAGCCGGGGAAACACCATATATTTT. Amino acids: CASRSRGNTIYF.

V is TRBV24-1 and J is TRBJ2-2; TRBD1 matches 10 bases. This CDR3 contains 17 residues. The V segment lost 3 bases and the J segment 3 bases; nucleotides outside the gene matches: 6. Germline CDR1 KGHDR, CDR2 SFDVKD. In DNA, the CDR3 is TGTGCCACCAGTGATCCAAGACAGGGGGCGGACACCGGGGAGCTGTTTTTT. Amino acids: CATSDPRQGADTGELFF.

About this clone: An end of the junction does not agree with germline; a read error may underlie this. The chain combines TRBV6-5 with TRBJ2-7; TRBD1 matches 10 bases. CDR1 and CDR2 from the germline V gene are MNHEY and SVGAGI. This CDR3 region has 14 residues. The CDR3, as DNA: TGTGCCAGCATCGACCGGGACAGGGGTTCCCGCCCTCACTTC. Translation gives CASIDRDRGSRPHF.

V and J are TRBV5-4 and TRBJ1-1; D is ambiguous. V was cut by 1 base and J by 1 base, with 8 bases left in between. CDR3 length equals 14 residues. Germline CDR1 is SGHNT and CDR2 is YYREEE (reference sequence). As DNA, the CDR3 is TGTGCCAGCAGCTTGAACAATGAGAACACTGAAGCTTTCTTT. Protein sequence: CASSLNNENTEAFF.

This chain links TRBV6-2 or TRBV6-3 with TRBJ2-7; D may be TRBD2 (6 bases). The CDR3 consists of 16 residues. Germline CDR1 is MNHEY and CDR2 is SVGEGT. The ends were cut back, 2 bases at V and 6 bases at J, with 20 bases in the middle. DNA of the CDR3: TGTGCCAGCAGTTACCAGGGTGGCGGGATGGTTGTCGAGCAGTACTTC. Translating it yields CASSYQGGGMVVEQYF.

The chain couples TRBV4-2 to TRBJ2-2; tentative D call: TRBD2 (5 bases). In germline, CDR1 is LGHNA, CDR2 YNFKEQ. The CDR3 covers 16 residues. V dropped 0 bases and J dropped 5 bases, with 13 bases sitting between them. CDR3 amino acids: CASSQDPGVWTGELFF. Here the CDR3 DNA reads TGTGCCAGCAGCCAAGATCCCGGGGTATGGACCGGGGAGCTGTTTTTT.

This clone was detected a few times. The chain has TRBV9 and TRBJ2-2, with 9 nucleotides matching TRBD1. The germline V gene has CDR1 SGDLS and CDR2 YYNGEE. The CDR3 consists of 16 residues. V lost 3 bases, J lost 6 bases, and 9 bases stayed unmatched. The CDR3 nucleotides are TGTGCCAGCAGCGCTACAGGGGGCGCGTCGGCCGGGGAGCTGTTTTTT. Its protein is CASSATGGASAGELFF.

The chain carries TRBV19 and TRBJ1-2; TRBD1 matches 9 bases. CDR1 and CDR2 (germline): LNHDA, SQIVND (reference sequence). This CDR3 comprises 14 residues. J was trimmed by 4 bases and V by 3 bases; bases with no gene match: 3. The CDR3 spells CASSMDRGGYGYTF. The CDR3, as DNA: TGTGCCAGTAGTATGGACAGGGGAGGCTATGGCTACACCTTC.

This clone was counted between two and nine times. The genes are TRBV6-1 and TRBJ2-3, with a tentative D call TRBD1 (6 bases). The V gene lost 2 bases and the J gene lost 5 bases, with 17 bases spanning the gap. Germline V gives CDR1 MNHNS, CDR2 SASEGT. This CDR3 contains 16 residues. The CDR3 coding sequence is TGTGCCAGCAGTGAATCGACGGACAGAAACAGAGATACGCAGTATTTT. It codes for CASSESTDRNRDTQYF.

The chain combines TRBV27 with TRBJ2-1; 8 bases line up with TRBD2. Germline loops: CDR1 MNHEY, CDR2 SMNVEV (reference sequence). This CDR3 region has 14 residues. V gave up 2 bases and J gave up 6 bases; unmatched junction bases: 3. The CDR3 DNA reads as TGTGCCAGCAGTTTACAGCGGGAGAGCAATGAGCAGTTCTTC. Its translation: CASSLQRESNEQFF.

In nucleotides, the CDR3 is TGTGCCAGCAGTGCCGGACAGGCTAATAATTCACCCCTCCACTTT. Protein sequence: CASSAGQANNSPLHF. The genes are TRBV2 and TRBJ1-6; 7 nucleotides line up with TRBD1. The CDR3 covers 15 residues. Germline V CDR1 and CDR2: SNHLY, FYNNEI. V trimming: 4 bases; J trimming: 5 bases; junction bases outside the gene matches: 5.

J is TRBJ2-3 and V is TRBV6-5; D is undetermined. Germline-derived CDR1 and CDR2 are MNHEY and SVGAGI. The germline V and J ends were trimmed by 2 bases and 0 bases, with 12 bases remaining between them. This CDR3 comprises 16 residues. As DNA, the CDR3 is TGTGCCAGCAGTTACGCCCCAGGTACCAGCACAGATACGCAGTATTTT. As protein: CASSYAPGTSTDTQYF.

The J gene is TRBJ1-2, the V gene TRBV2, with 7 bases that match TRBD1. With 6 bases clipped from V and 8 bases from J, the junction kept 9 bases outside the gene matches. This CDR3 has 13 residues. The V gene's germline CDR1 is SNHLY and CDR2 FYNNEI. The CDR3 DNA sequence: TGTGCCAGCAGCCCTGACAGGGCTCGAGGCTACACCTTC. As protein: CASSPDRARGYTF.

The gene calls are TRBV7-9 and TRBJ2-5; the D gene is possibly TRBD1 (7 bases). From germline, CDR1 is SEHNR and CDR2 FQNEAQ (reference sequence). The CDR3 has 14 residues. V lost 5 bases and J lost 5, with 15 bases in between. CDR3 nucleotides: TGTGCCAGCAGCCAACAGGGGAGGTGGGAGACCCAGTACTTC. This gives the protein CASSQQGRWETQYF.

V gene TRBV19 combines with J gene TRBJ1-6; the match to TRBD1 covers 7 bases. The length of the CDR3 is 14 residues. V shed 6 bases and J 6 bases; nucleotides not matched to a gene: 5. Looked up from germline, CDR1 is LNHDA and CDR2 is SQIVND (reference sequence). The CDR3 bases are TGTGCCAGTAGGCGAGGACAGGCTAATTCACCCCTCCACTTT. Protein product: CASRRGQANSPLHF. The variable domain in full, completed from reference TRBV19 and TRBJ1-6, reads DGGITQSPKYLFRKEGQNVTLSCEQNLNHDAMYWYRQDPGQGLRLIYYSQIVNDFQKGDIAEGYSVSREKKESFPLTVTSAQKNPTAFYLCASRRGQANSPLHFGNGTRLTVT.

The rearrangement links TRBV18 to TRBJ1-5; D not resolved. CDR3 length: 15 amino acids. The V and J ends lost 4 bases and 2 bases respectively, with 12 bases between them. CDR1 is KGHSH, CDR2 LQKENI, per germline. DNA for the CDR3: TGTGCCAGCTCACTGACTGCCCTGGGCAATCAGCCCCAGCATTTT. Translating gives CASSLTALGNQPQHF. The complete variable domain, with remaining parts taken from reference TRBV18 and TRBJ1-5, reads NAGVMQNPRHLVRRRGQEARLRCSPMKGHSHVYWYRQLPEEGLKFMVYLQKENIIDESGMPKERFSAEFPKEGPSILRIQQVVRGDSAAYFCASSLTALGNQPQHFGDGTRLSIL.

The chain joins TRBV2 to TRBJ1-5; 8 positions match TRBD1. The CDR3 contains 16 residues. V lost 6 bases, J lost 4 bases, and 11 bases stayed unmatched. The germline CDR1 and CDR2 sequences are SNHLY and FYNNEI. The CDR3 spells CASSQQGGGLNQPQHF. CDR3 nucleotides: TGTGCCAGCAGCCAACAGGGGGGCGGGCTAAATCAGCCCCAGCATTTT.

The chain has TRBV11-2 and TRBJ2-3, with D possibly matching TRBD2 (6 bases). Trimming removed 6 bases at V and 0 bases at J, with 16 bases between. This CDR3 has 16 residues. Germline V gene lookup returns CDR1 SGHAT and CDR2 FQNNGV. CDR3 in DNA: TGTGCCAGCAGTCGAACCGGGACTCCTAGCACAGATACGCAGTATTTT. It yields the protein CASSRTGTPSTDTQYF.

CDR3 in amino acids: CASSYGAGEDEQFF. The DNA of the CDR3 is TGTGCCAGCAGTTACGGCGCGGGAGAGGATGAGCAGTTCTTC. The chain has TRBV6-5 and TRBJ2-1, with 7 bases that match TRBD2. CDR1 and CDR2 from the germline V gene are MNHEY and SVGAGI. V trimming: 2 bases; J trimming: 8 bases; junction bases outside the gene matches: 6. This CDR3 comprises 14 residues.